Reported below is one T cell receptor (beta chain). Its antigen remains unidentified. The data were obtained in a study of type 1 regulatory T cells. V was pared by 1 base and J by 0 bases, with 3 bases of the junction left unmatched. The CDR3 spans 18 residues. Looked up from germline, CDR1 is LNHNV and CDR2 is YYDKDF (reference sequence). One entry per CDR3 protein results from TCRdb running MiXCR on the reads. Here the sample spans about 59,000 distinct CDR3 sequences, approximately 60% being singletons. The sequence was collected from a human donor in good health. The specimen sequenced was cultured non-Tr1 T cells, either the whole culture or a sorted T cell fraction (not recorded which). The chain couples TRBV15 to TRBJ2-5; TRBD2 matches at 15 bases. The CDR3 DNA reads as TGTGCCACCAGCAGAGGTGGGACTAGCGGGAGGTACCAAGAGACCCAGTACTTC. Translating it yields CATSRGGTSGRYQETQYF. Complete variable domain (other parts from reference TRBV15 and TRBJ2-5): DAMVIQNPRYQVTQFGKPVTLSCSQTLNHNVMYWYQQKSSQAPKLLFHYYDKDFNNEADTPDNFQSRRPNTSFCFLDIRSPGLGDTAMYLCATSRGGTSGRYQETQYFGPGTRLLVL.